Listed below are T cell receptor beta chains from one sample, sequenced in a study of blood T cell repertoires in COVID-19. Produced via immunoSEQ multiplex PCR; TCRdb's table is partial and in-frame only. Among around 260,000 clones listed, around 87% were seen once. Sequencing used peripheral blood. Every receptor here comes from a woman between 50 and 59 years old with acute or convalescent COVID-19. Both conserved end residues are part of each CDR3. The order of the fields is clone size, J gene, D gene, V gene, CDR3 length, CDR3 DNA, CDR3 protein. A D gene is named only where the DNA matches it firmly. Some rows have no size entry. The others give once, few or many, or a class for an expanded clone.

NA TRBJ2-3 TRBD2 TRBV7-6 14 TGTGCCAGCGCGGGTCTAGCGGGAGCGGATACGCAGTATTTT CASAGLAGADTQYF
NA TRBJ2-7 NA TRBV24-1 18 TGTGCCACCAGTGATTTGCCCCCTAGGGGGAGTGGGCCAGGCGAGCAGTACTTC CATSDLPPRGSGPGEQYF
NA TRBJ2-2 NA TRBV7-9 17 TGTGCCAGCAGCCCAAAAAGCGGAGCTGGGAACACCGGGGAGCTGTTTTTT CASSPKSGAGNTGELFF
NA TRBJ2-3 NA TRBV18 16 TGTGCCAGCTCACCGCAACGGGAGCCACTCACAGATACGCAGTATTTT CASSPQREPLTDTQYF
NA TRBJ2-2 TRBD2 TRBV18 14 TGTGCCAGCTCAGGGACTAGGGGGACCGGGGAGCTGTTTTTT CASSGTRGTGELFF
NA TRBJ2-2 NA TRBV19 13 TGTGCCAGTAGTTACCCGGGGAGCGGGGAGCTGTTTTTT CASSYPGSGELFF
NA TRBJ2-1 TRBD2 TRBV12-3/TRBV12-4 13 TGTGCCAGCTGGGGACTAGCGGACAATGAGCAGTTCTTC CASWGLADNEQFF
NA TRBJ1-6 TRBD1 TRBV5-4 15 TGTGCCAGCAGCTTGTCGGGACAGGTGGATTCACCCCTCCACTTT CASSLSGQVDSPLHF
once TRBJ1-4 NA TRBV3-1/TRBV3-2 16 TGTGCCAGCAGCCCTTACGGACAGTTAACTAATGAAAAACTGTTTTTT CASSPYGQLTNEKLFF
NA TRBJ1-5 NA TRBV30 13 TGTGCCTGGAGTACCCAGGGAAATCAGCCCCAGCATTTT CAWSTQGNQPQHF
NA TRBJ1-5 TRBD1 TRBV5-1 16 TGCGCCAGCAAGGGCGGGGGACAGGGACAATCAGAGCCCCAGCATTTT CASKGGGQGQSEPQHF
NA TRBJ1-5 TRBD1 TRBV6-5 16 TGTGCCAGCAGTTACAGGGGACAGGTTAGCAATCAGCCCCAGCATTTT CASSYRGQVSNQPQHF
NA TRBJ2-5 NA TRBV2 12 TGTGCCGCCAGCAGCCTAGCTGAGACCCAGTACTTC CAASSLAETQYF
NA TRBJ1-2 NA TRBV10-3 14 TGTGCCATCAGTGATCGGGGGGAAGGTTTCGGCTACACCTTC CAISDRGEGFGYTF
NA TRBJ1-3 NA TRBV18 16 TGTGCCAGCTCAACGACCCCGACGGGATCTGGAAACACCATATATTTT CASSTTPTGSGNTIYF
NA TRBJ2-3 NA TRBV11-3 13 TGTGCCAGCAGCCTACCAGGGGCAGATACGCAGTATTTT CASSLPGADTQYF
NA TRBJ1-1 NA TRBV21-1 16 TGTGCCAGCAGCAACATCTTCAGGGGGCCGGACACTGAAGCTTTCTTT CASSNIFRGPDTEAFF
NA TRBJ2-6 NA TRBV29-1 14 TGCAGCGTTGAAGGCGGATCTGGGGCCAACGTCCTGACTTTC CSVEGGSGANVLTF
once TRBJ1-3 TRBD1 TRBV18 14 TGTGCCAGCTCTCCCGACAGGGACGGAAACACCATATATTTT CASSPDRDGNTIYF
NA TRBJ2-1 TRBD2 TRBV4-1 16 TGCGCCAGCAGCCAAGAAGGGCTAGCGGGACGCGATGAGCAGTTCTTC CASSQEGLAGRDEQFF
few TRBJ1-6 NA TRBV7-3 13 TGTGCCAGCAGGGATTTGGAGGGAACACCCCTCCACTTT CASRDLEGTPLHF
NA TRBJ2-1 NA TRBV21-1 17 TGTGCCAGCAGCCCCAGGTCTAGCGGGAGCTCCTACAATGAGCAGTTCTTC CASSPRSSGSSYNEQFF
NA TRBJ1-6 TRBD1 TRBV4-2 20 TGTGCCAGCAGCCAAGATTTGGAGGACAGGGAGACGGCCTATAATTCACCCCTCCACTTT CASSQDLEDRETAYNSPLHF
NA TRBJ1-4 TRBD1 TRBV18 14 TGTGCCAGCTCACCGGACAGGGGGGACGAAAAACTGTTTTTT CASSPDRGDEKLFF
NA TRBJ2-5 TRBD1 TRBV3-1/TRBV3-2 13 TGTGCCAGCAGCCAAGTAGGGGGCGGACGCTCGTACTTC CASSQVGGGRSYF
NA TRBJ2-7 NA TRBV5-1 13 TGCGCCAGCAGCACTAGCCCGACTTACGAGCAGTACTTC CASSTSPTYEQYF
NA TRBJ2-7 TRBD2 TRBV5-1 15 TGCGCCAGCAGCCCCCCGGGACTAGCGGGATACGAGCAGTACTTC CASSPPGLAGYEQYF
NA TRBJ1-1 NA TRBV29-1 12 TGCAGCGTAGGGGGATTGGACACTGAAGCTTTCTTT CSVGGLDTEAFF
NA TRBJ1-6 TRBD1 TRBV4-2 16 TGTGCCAGCAGCCAAGAAACACAGGGGGGTGATTCACCCCTCCACTTT CASSQETQGGDSPLHF
NA TRBJ1-3 NA TRBV5-1 14 TGCGCCAGCAGCTTGGGGCAGGGTGGAAACACCATATATTTT CASSLGQGGNTIYF
once TRBJ2-7 NA TRBV11-2 12 TGTGCCAGCAGCCAAACTAGCTACGAGCAGTACTTC CASSQTSYEQYF
NA TRBJ1-1 NA TRBV30 16 TGTGCCTGGAGTGTAATGCGATTACGGGCCCGGAGGGAAGCTTTCTTT CAWSVMRLRARREAFF
once TRBJ2-5 TRBD1 TRBV30 13 TGTGCCTGGGACAGGGGGCGCCGTGAGACCCAGTACTTC CAWDRGRRETQYF
once TRBJ2-7 NA TRBV28 12 TGTGCCAGCAGTTTATGGGAGGACGAGCAGTACTTC CASSLWEDEQYF
NA TRBJ2-7 NA TRBV9 13 TGTGCCAGCAGTGAGAGTCATACCTACGAGCAGTACTTC CASSESHTYEQYF
NA TRBJ1-3 NA TRBV6-5 14 TGTGCCGCCGGGGAACCGAGCTCTGGAAACACCATATATTTT CAAGEPSSGNTIYF
once TRBJ1-2 TRBD1 TRBV7-2 14 TGTGCCAGCAGCTTAATGACAGGGGAATATGGCTACACCTTC CASSLMTGEYGYTF
NA TRBJ2-1 TRBD2 TRBV5-6 18 TGTGCCAGCAGCTTGCCGGGACTAGCGGCCCGGGGGAACAATGAGCAGTTCTTC CASSLPGLAARGNNEQFF
NA TRBJ2-5 TRBD2 TRBV6-2/TRBV6-3 18 TGTGCCAGCAGTTACCCTACTAGCGGGAGGACCTTCCAAGAGACCCAGTACTTC CASSYPTSGRTFQETQYF
few TRBJ2-1 TRBD2 TRBV7-2 15 TGTGCCAGCGACACGGGACTAGCGGGAGTTATTGAGCAGTTCTTC CASDTGLAGVIEQFF
NA TRBJ2-1 NA TRBV28 13 TGTGCCAGCAGGAGGCCCCCGAGCAATGAGCAGTTCTTC CASRRPPSNEQFF
NA TRBJ1-3 NA TRBV28 14 TGTGCCAGCAGAGGGGGGGGCTCTGGAAACACCATATATTTT CASRGGGSGNTIYF
NA TRBJ2-1 TRBD1 TRBV6-4 15 TGTGCCAGCAGTGACTGGGACAGGAATTACAATGAGCAGTTCTTC CASSDWDRNYNEQFF